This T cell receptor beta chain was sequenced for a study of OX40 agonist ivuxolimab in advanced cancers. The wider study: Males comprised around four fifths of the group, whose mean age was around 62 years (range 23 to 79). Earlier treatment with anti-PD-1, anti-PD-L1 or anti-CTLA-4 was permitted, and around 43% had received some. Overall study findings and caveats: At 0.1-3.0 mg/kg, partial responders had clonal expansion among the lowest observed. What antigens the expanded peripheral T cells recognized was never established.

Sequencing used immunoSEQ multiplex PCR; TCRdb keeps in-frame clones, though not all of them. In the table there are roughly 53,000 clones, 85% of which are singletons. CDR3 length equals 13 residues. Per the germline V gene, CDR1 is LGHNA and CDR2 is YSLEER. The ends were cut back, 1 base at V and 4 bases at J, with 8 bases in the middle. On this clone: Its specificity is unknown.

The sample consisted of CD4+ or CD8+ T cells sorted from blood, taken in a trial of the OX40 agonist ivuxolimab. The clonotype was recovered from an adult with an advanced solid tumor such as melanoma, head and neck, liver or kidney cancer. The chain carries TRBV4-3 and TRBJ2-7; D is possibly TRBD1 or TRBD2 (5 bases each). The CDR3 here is CASSQVRGYEQYF. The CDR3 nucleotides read TGCGCCAGCAGCCAAGTGAGGGGTTACGAGCAGTACTTC.